This is a list of T cell receptor beta chains from one sample in a study of immune heterogeneity within non-small cell lung tumors. TCRdb reprocessed the multiplex PCR reads with MiXCR, giving one entry per CDR3 protein. The profile shows roughly 4,000 distinct CDR3 sequences, around 24% of them singletons. Sequences were obtained from lung tumor tissue. Every receptor here comes from a man in his fifties or sixties with non-small cell lung cancer. Both conserved end residues are part of each CDR3. A D gene is named only where the DNA matches it firmly. A row's size may be missing; if present it is once, few, many or a size class.

J gene	CDR3 length	clone size	V gene	D gene	CDR3 DNA	CDR3 protein
TRBJ2-3	12	-	TRBV7-6	-	TGTGCCAGCAGCTCAGTCAGGGATACGCAGTATTTT	CASSSVRDTQYF
TRBJ1-2	15	medium-sized	TRBV24-1	-	TGTGCCACCAGTGATTCCCGGTTCCCCCTCTATGGCTACACCTTC	CATSDSRFPLYGYTF
TRBJ2-3	16	medium-sized	TRBV7-9	-	TGTGCCAGCAGCTTAGGTGGCAGGGGATACACAGATACGCAGTATTTT	CASSLGGRGYTDTQYF
TRBJ1-5	15	medium-sized	TRBV19	-	TGTGCCAGTAGTATCGTCCAGGGGAGCAATCAGCCCCAGCATTTT	CASSIVQGSNQPQHF
TRBJ1-4	13	-	TRBV18	-	TGTGCGAGCTCACCTTCCATCAATGAAAACCTGTTTTTT	CASSPSINENLFF
TRBJ1-2	15	medium-sized	TRBV30	-	TGTGCCTGGAGTGGGTTAGGTCCCCCCACATATGGCTACACCTTC	CAWSGLGPPTYGYTF
TRBJ2-3	15	many	TRBV6-1	TRBD1	TGTGCCAGCAGTCCCCGGGACAGGGCCCCAGATACGCAGTATTTT	CASSPRDRAPDTQYF
TRBJ2-2	14	medium-sized	TRBV19	-	TGTGCCAGTAGTATAGATCGGAACTCCGGGGAGCTGTTTTTT	CASSIDRNSGELFF
TRBJ2-3	16	many	TRBV9	TRBD2	TGTGCCAGCAGCGCGGGGGGGAACCCTAGCACAGATACGCAGTATTTT	CASSAGGNPSTDTQYF
TRBJ2-5	15	many	TRBV7-7	TRBD1	TGTGCTAGCAGCCTTAACCCGGGACAGCGAGAGACCCAGTACTTC	CASSLNPGQRETQYF
TRBJ2-2	14	medium-sized	TRBV19	-	TGTGCCAGTAGGACGGGATCGACCACCGGGGAGCTGTTTTTT	CASRTGSTTGELFF
TRBJ2-1	15	-	TRBV7-6	-	TGTGTCAGCAGCGCTAACGGGAGCTCCTACAATGAGCAGTTCTTC	CVSSANGSSYNEQFF
TRBJ2-7	13	few	TRBV29-1	-	TGCAGCGTTGTCAGGGGCAACTCCTACGAGCAGTACTTC	CSVVRGNSYEQYF
TRBJ2-3	16	medium-sized	TRBV7-9	-	TGTGCCAGCAGCCCCTGGGGTAGCAGCTACACAGATACGCAGTATTTT	CASSPWGSSYTDTQYF
TRBJ2-5	14	medium-sized	TRBV30	-	TGTGCCTGGAGTGTACGGAATTTTCAAGAGACCCAGTACTTC	CAWSVRNFQETQYF
TRBJ1-4	16	medium-sized	TRBV5-1	-	TGCGCCAGCAGCTTGGAGGGAGGATCCGCTGCTGAAAAACTGTTTTTT	CASSLEGGSAAEKLFF
TRBJ2-7	14	medium-sized	TRBV4-1	-	TGCGCCAGCAGCCAAGAAGGGGACACCTACGAGCAGTACTTC	CASSQEGDTYEQYF
TRBJ2-2	13	many	TRBV3-1	-	TGTGCCAGCAGCTCTCGGGGAGCCGGGGAGCTGTTTTTT	CASSSRGAGELFF
TRBJ2-1	14	medium-sized	TRBV30	-	TGTGCCTGGGAGAACTGGGACGCGTACAATGAGCAGTTCTTC	CAWENWDAYNEQFF
TRBJ1-5	13	many	TRBV18	-	TGTGCCAGCTCACCAGGGCAGAATCAGCCCCAGCATTTT	CASSPGQNQPQHF
TRBJ2-7	15	-	TRBV28	-	TGTGCCATCAGTTCCCTACGTCAGGGACGCTACGAGCAGTACTTC	CAISSLRQGRYEQYF
TRBJ2-2	13	-	TRBV6-4	-	TGTGCCAGCAGCCCGGGCCACACCGGGGAGCTGTTTTTT	CASSPGHTGELFF
TRBJ2-4	13	-	TRBV20-1	TRBD1	TGCAGTGCCCAAGACAGGGTTCGGGACATTCAGTACTTC	CSAQDRVRDIQYF
TRBJ2-1	14	many	TRBV6-1	TRBD2	TGTGCCAGCCACCAGCGGGAGACCTACAATGAGCAGTTCTTC	CASHQRETYNEQFF
TRBJ2-5	16	-	TRBV4-1	TRBD2	TGCGCCAGCAGCCAGAGTAGCGGGGGAGGGTGGGAGACCCAGTACTTC	CASSQSSGGGWETQYF
TRBJ2-5	17	medium-sized	TRBV28	-	TGTGCCAGCAGTTTATATTGGATTACTAGTCCCCAAGAGACCCAGTACTTC	CASSLYWITSPQETQYF
TRBJ1-5	15	-	TRBV27	-	TGTGCCAGCACTTCACAGAGGGCTAATGGTCAGCCCCAGCATTTT	CASTSQRANGQPQHF
TRBJ1-5	15	-	TRBV30	-	TGTGCCTGGAGTCTGGGGTACAGGGAACTTCAGCCCCAACATTTT	CAWSLGYRELQPQHF
TRBJ2-3	16	medium-sized	TRBV25-1	TRBD2	TGTGCCAGCAGTGACCTTAGCGGGAGCGTGGTAGATACGCAGTATTTT	CASSDLSGSVVDTQYF
TRBJ1-1	16	medium-sized	TRBV28	-	TGTGCCAGCAGCCAAGCCGGGGGCCAGGGACTCACTGAAGCTTTCTTT	CASSQAGGQGLTEAFF
TRBJ1-5	15	-	TRBV30	-	TGTGCCTGGAGCCCCGGTACGGGGGGCAATGAGCCCCAGCATTTT	CAWSPGTGGNEPQHF
TRBJ1-1	14	medium-sized	TRBV7-6	-	TGTGCCAGCAGCCTGCAGACAGCGAACACTGAAGCTTTCTTT	CASSLQTANTEAFF
TRBJ2-7	13	medium-sized	TRBV3-1	-	TGTGCCAGCAGCCAAGGCCGAACCTACGAGCAGTACTTC	CASSQGRTYEQYF
TRBJ1-4	17	medium-sized	TRBV6-1	-	TGTGCCAGCAGCCCCCAATCACCCCAGATTGAGAAAGAAAAACTGTTTTTT	CASSPQSPQIEKEKLFF
TRBJ1-1	12	medium-sized	TRBV11-2	TRBD1	TGTGCCAGCAGCTCCGAGGGGGCAGATTTAATCTTT	CASSSEGADLIF
TRBJ2-3	15	medium-sized	TRBV12-3/TRBV12-4	-	TGTGCCAGCAGTTCGTTGACAGCCCGCACAGATACGCAGTATTTT	CASSSLTARTDTQYF
TRBJ2-7	15	medium-sized	TRBV6-5	-	TGTGCCAGCAGTTACTCTTTTACGGCTTCCTACGAGCAGTACTTC	CASSYSFTASYEQYF
TRBJ1-5	14	medium-sized	TRBV7-8	-	TGTGCCAGCAGCTCGAGCAGGGCTGATCAGCCCCAGCATTTT	CASSSSRADQPQHF
TRBJ2-2	17	medium-sized	TRBV13	TRBD1	TGTGCCAGCAGCTTAGCATGGAGGACAGGGGACACCGGGGAGCTGTTTTTT	CASSLAWRTGDTGELFF
TRBJ2-7	13	medium-sized	TRBV12-3/TRBV12-4	TRBD2	TGTGCCAGCAAATTAGCGGGAGGCTACGAGCAGTACTTC	CASKLAGGYEQYF
TRBJ2-3	13	medium-sized	TRBV30	TRBD2	TGTGCCTGGAGTAGCGGGGTCACAGATACGCAGTATTTT	CAWSSGVTDTQYF
TRBJ1-2	15	-	TRBV19	TRBD1	TGTGCCAGTAGTACCCTCTTACAGGGGGACTATGGCTACACCTTC	CASSTLLQGDYGYTF
TRBJ2-1	16	medium-sized	TRBV9	TRBD2	TGTGCCAGCAGCGCCATACTAGCGGGGGGGTTGGATGAGCAGTTCTTC	CASSAILAGGLDEQFF
TRBJ1-5	14	medium-sized	TRBV19	-	TGTGCCAGTAGTAGCGGACAGAGCAATCAGCCCCAGCATTTT	CASSSGQSNQPQHF
TRBJ1-1	11	medium-sized	TRBV12-3/TRBV12-4	-	TGTGCCAGCAGGAGTAGGGACTCGGCTTTCTTT	CASRSRDSAFF
TRBJ1-1	15	medium-sized	TRBV28	-	TGTGCCAGCAGTTCCCTTACGGCCGGGGGCACTGAAGCTTTCTTT	CASSSLTAGGTEAFF
TRBJ1-3	15	medium-sized	TRBV11-3	-	TGTGCCAGCAGCTTCGGACCTAGCTCTGGAAACACCATATATTTT	CASSFGPSSGNTIYF
TRBJ1-6	14	-	TRBV7-3	TRBD1	TGTGCCAGCAGCCTCCGGACAGGGGAATCACCCCTCCACTTT	CASSLRTGESPLHF
TRBJ1-2	15	medium-sized	TRBV14	TRBD1	TGTGCCAGCAGCCAAGATTCGAGGGGGCTGAGGGGCTACACCTTC	CASSQDSRGLRGYTF
TRBJ2-1	14	medium-sized	TRBV19	TRBD1	TGTGCCACCCGACCGGGACAGGGGGACAATGAGCAGTTCTTC	CATRPGQGDNEQFF
TRBJ1-5	14	-	TRBV19	-	TGTGCGAGTAGTATGGGGGGTAGCAATCAGCTCCAGCATTTT	CASSMGGSNQLQHF
TRBJ1-1	15	medium-sized	TRBV9	TRBD1	TGTGCCAGCAGCGTCGCCGGGACAGGGCGTACTGAAGCTTTCTTT	CASSVAGTGRTEAFF
TRBJ2-7	14	medium-sized	TRBV19	TRBD2	TGTGCCAGTAGTAGCGGCGGGGGGTATCTCGAGCAGTACTTC	CASSSGGGYLEQYF
TRBJ1-3	16	-	TRBV5-1	TRBD1	TGCGCGAGCAGCAGGGACAGGTATATCTCTGGAAACACCATATATTTT	CASSRDRYISGNTIYF
TRBJ2-5	15	medium-sized	TRBV20-1	-	TGCAGTGCCCAAAGGATTGACGGGGCAGGAGAGACCCAGTACTTC	CSAQRIDGAGETQYF
TRBJ2-6	15	medium-sized	TRBV30	-	TGTGCCTGGAGTATTTTGGGCGTTGGGGCCAACGTCCTGACTTTC	CAWSILGVGANVLTF
TRBJ2-3	12	-	TRBV10-2	-	TGCGCCAGCAGGGACGGCACAGATACGCAGTATTTT	CASRDGTDTQYF
TRBJ1-1	14	-	TRBV27	-	TGTGCCAGCATAAAGGTGAGGGGGGGAACTGAAGCTTTATTT	CASIKVRGGTEALF